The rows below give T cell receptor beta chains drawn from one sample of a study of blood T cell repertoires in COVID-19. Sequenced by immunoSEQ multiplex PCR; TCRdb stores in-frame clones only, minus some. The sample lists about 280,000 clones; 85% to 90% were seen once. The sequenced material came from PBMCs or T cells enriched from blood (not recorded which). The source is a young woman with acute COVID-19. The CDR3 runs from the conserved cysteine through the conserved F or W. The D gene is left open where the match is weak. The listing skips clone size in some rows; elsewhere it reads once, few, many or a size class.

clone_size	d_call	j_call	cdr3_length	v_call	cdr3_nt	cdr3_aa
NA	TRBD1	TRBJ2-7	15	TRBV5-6	TGTGCCAGCAGCTTGAACAGGGGGAGCTCCTACGAGCAGTACTTC	CASSLNRGSSYEQYF
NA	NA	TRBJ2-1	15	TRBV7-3	TGTGCCAGCAGCCCGGACGTTACAGGGAACAATGAGCAGTTCTTC	CASSPDVTGNNEQFF
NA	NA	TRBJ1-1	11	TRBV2	TGTGCCAGCAGTGGAGGGACTGAAGCTTTCTTT	CASSGGTEAFF
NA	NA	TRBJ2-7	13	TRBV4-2	TGTGCCAGCAGCCAAGTAGAGGCCTACGAGCAGTACTTC	CASSQVEAYEQYF
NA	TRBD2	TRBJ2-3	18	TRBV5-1	TGCGCCAGCAGCCCTGGGACTAGCGGGAGGGCCGTTGCAGATACGCAGTATTTT	CASSPGTSGRAVADTQYF
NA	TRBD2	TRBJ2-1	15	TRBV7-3	TGTGCCAGCAGCTTAACTAGCGGGGGTAGCAATGAGCAGTTCTTC	CASSLTSGGSNEQFF
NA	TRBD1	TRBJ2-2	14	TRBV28	TGTGCCAGCAGTTTTGACAGGGACGCCGGGGAGCTGTTTTTT	CASSFDRDAGELFF
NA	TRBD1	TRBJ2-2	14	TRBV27	TGTGCCAGCAGTGGACAGGATGAGACCGGGGAGCTGTTTTTT	CASSGQDETGELFF
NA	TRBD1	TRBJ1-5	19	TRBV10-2	TGCGCCAGCAGTGAGGGGACAGGGGGCAGACTTTCTAGCAATCAGCCCCAGCATTTT	CASSEGTGGRLSSNQPQHF
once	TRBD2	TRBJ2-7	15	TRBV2	TGTGCCAGCAGAGAAGGGACTAGCGGGCTATACGAGCAGTACTTC	CASREGTSGLYEQYF
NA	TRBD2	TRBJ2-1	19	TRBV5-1	TGCGCCAGCAGCTTGGATCGCGGGACTAGCGGGAGGGAACTCAATGAGCAGTTCTTC	CASSLDRGTSGRELNEQFF
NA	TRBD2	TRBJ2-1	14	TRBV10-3	TGTGCCATCAGAGGACTAGCGGGTGGAGATGAGCAGTTCTTC	CAIRGLAGGDEQFF
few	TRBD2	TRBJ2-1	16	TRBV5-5	TGTGCCAGCAGCTTGGAAGCGGGATCTTCCTACAATGAGCAGTTCTTC	CASSLEAGSSYNEQFF
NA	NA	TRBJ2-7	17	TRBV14	TGTGCCAGCAGCCAAAAGAGGGGGGGCCCTGTGGACTGCGAGCAGTACTTC	CASSQKRGGPVDCEQYF
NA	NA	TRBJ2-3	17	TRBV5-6	TGTGCCAGCAGCTTGGTGCGCGGGACCCCTAGCACAGATACGCAGTATTTT	CASSLVRGTPSTDTQYF
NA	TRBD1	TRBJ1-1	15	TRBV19	TGTGCCAGTAGGTCAGGGGGCCCCGTGAACACTGAAGCTTTCTTT	CASRSGGPVNTEAFF
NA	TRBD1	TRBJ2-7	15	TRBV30	TGTGCCTGGAGTGGAGGGGACAGGTCCACCTACGAGCAGTACTTC	CAWSGGDRSTYEQYF
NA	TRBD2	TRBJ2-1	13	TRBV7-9	TGTGCGTTAGGACTAGCGGATTACAATGAGCAGTTCTTC	CALGLADYNEQFF
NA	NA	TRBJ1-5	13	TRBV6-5	TGTGCCAGCAGTTACTATCGGGATCAGCCCCAGCATTTT	CASSYYRDQPQHF
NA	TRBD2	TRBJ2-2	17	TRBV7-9	TGTGCCAGCAGCTTAGGGGGACTAGCGGGATTCGCCGGGGAGCTGTTTTTT	CASSLGGLAGFAGELFF
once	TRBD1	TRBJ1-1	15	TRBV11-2	TGTGCCAGCAGCTCCCGGACAGGGGGCGGCACTGAAGCTTTCTTT	CASSSRTGGGTEAFF
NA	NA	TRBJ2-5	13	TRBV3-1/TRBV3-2	TGTGCCAGCAGTTTCAGGGTCTACGAGACCCAGTACTTC	CASSFRVYETQYF
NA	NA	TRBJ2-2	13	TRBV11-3	TGTGCCAGCAGCCGCCAGGGGCCCGGGGAGCTGTTTTTT	CASSRQGPGELFF
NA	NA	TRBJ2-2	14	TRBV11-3	TGTGCCAGCAGCATACGGGGGGCCACCGGGGAGCTGTTTTTT	CASSIRGATGELFF
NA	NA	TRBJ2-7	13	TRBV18	TGTGCCAGCTCAACCAGGGCTCGGGACGAGCAGTACTTC	CASSTRARDEQYF
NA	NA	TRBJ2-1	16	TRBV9	TGTGCCAGCAGCGTAGGACATGCGATAGGACACTATGGCCAGTTCTTC	CASSVGHAIGHYGQFF
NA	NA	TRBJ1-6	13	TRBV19	TGTGCCAGTAGTACCCAACAGGGTACACCCCTCCACTTT	CASSTQQGTPLHF
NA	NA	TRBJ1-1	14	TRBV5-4	TGTGCCAGCAGCTTGGTTGGGAGCAACACTGAAGCTTTCTTT	CASSLVGSNTEAFF
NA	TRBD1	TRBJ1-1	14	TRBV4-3	TGCGCCAGCAGCCAAGGGGCAGGGGGCACTGAAGCTTTCTTT	CASSQGAGGTEAFF